This T cell receptor (beta chain) was recovered during a study of regulatory T cells in long-lasting Graves disease. Study-level points and caveats: Persistent disease preferred TRBV28, TRBJ1-2 and TRBJ2-5.

The time point denotes: newly diagnosed GD, antithyroid drugs for less than 3 months. With RNA extracted from PBMCs as input, the TCR library was made. The CDR3 consists of 14 residues. Germline CDR1 reads SGHVS; CDR2 reads FQNEAQ. The V and J ends lost 5 bases and 2 bases respectively, with 12 bases between them. This clonotype came up many times. Its antigen is undetermined. With iRepertoire HTBI primers and Arm-PCR of CDR3 regions, TCR beta libraries were built. TCRdb processed the multiplex PCR reads anew with MiXCR; each CDR3 protein has one entry. Here the sample spans about 400,000 distinct CDR3 sequences, roughly 15% being singletons. These data were also reused for a study on T cells in Graves' hyperthyroidism and ophthalmopathy.

This clonotype was sampled from a young woman with Graves disease. This specimen consisted of peripheral blood mononuclear cells (PBMCs), obtained at new diagnosis, from a patient treated with antithyroid drugs. This chain connects TRBV7-8 to TRBJ1-1, with D perhaps matching TRBD1 (6 bases). This chain's CDR3 is CASSVGQYNTEAFF. CDR3 nucleotides: TGTGCCAGCAGCGTCGGACAGTACAACACTGAAGCTTTCTTT.